These 30 T cell receptor beta chains were all obtained from the same sample, sequenced in a study of T cell responses to AZD1222 COVID-19 vaccine. The table came from immunoSEQ multiplex PCR; TCRdb's copy has only in-frame clones and leaves some out. The sample shows 90,000 to 130,000 clones, about nine tenths of them seen only once. The input for sequencing was peripheral blood, taken on day 0 of AZD1222 vaccination. Every receptor here comes from an adult in good health.

The V call is TRBV19, the J call TRBJ1-2; TRBD1 matches 10 bases. J lost 2 bases, V lost 2 bases, and 5 bases had no gene match. The CDR3 has 16 residues. Per germline, CDR1 LNHDA and CDR2 SQIVND (reference sequence). The CDR3 nucleotides are TGTGCCAGTAGTATAACCAGGACAGGGGGAAACTATGGCTACACCTTC. This codes for CASSITRTGGNYGYTF.

The chain is built from TRBV18 and TRBJ2-5; the D is unclear. This CDR3 region has 12 residues. V gave up 2 bases and J gave up 5 bases, with 6 bases separating them. The germline CDR1 and CDR2 sequences are KGHSH and LQKENI. CDR3 coding DNA: TGTGCCAGCTCACCAGGGAAGGAGACCCAGTACTTC. The encoded protein is CASSPGKETQYF.

The chain has TRBV3-1 (or the pseudogene TRBV3-2) and TRBJ1-2; D perhaps matches TRBD1 (6 bases). Germline CDR1 is LGHDT and CDR2 is YNNKEL (reference sequence). V dropped 3 bases and J dropped 5 bases, with 16 bases sitting between them. The CDR3 loop spans 15 amino acids. CDR3: CASSHAAGAWYGYTF. In DNA form, the CDR3 reads TGTGCCAGCAGCCACGCTGCGGGGGCTTGGTATGGCTACACCTTC.

The chain carries TRBV5-6 and TRBJ1-3, with a possible D match to TRBD1 (5 bases). Per the germline V gene, CDR1 is SGHDT and CDR2 is YYEEEE. V dropped 4 bases and J dropped 0 bases, with 14 bases sitting between them. The CDR3 is made up of 16 amino acids. The DNA of the CDR3 is TGTGCCAGCAGCATTACAGGCGTATTCTCTGGAAACACCATATATTTT. It specifies CASSITGVFSGNTIYF. The variable domain in full, completed from reference TRBV5-6 and TRBJ1-3, reads DAGVTQSPTHLIKTRGQQVTLRCSPKSGHDTVSWYQQALGQGPQFIFQYYEEEERQRGNFPDRFSGHQFPNYSSELNVNALLLGDSALYLCASSITGVFSGNTIYFGEGSWLTVV.

The J gene is TRBJ1-3, the V gene TRBV28; 10 bases agree with TRBD1. CDR3 length equals 16 residues. The trim removed 5 bases at V and 4 bases at J, leaving 8 bases unmatched. CDR1 is MDHEN, CDR2 SYDVKM, per germline. CDR3 sequence: CASSPPETGGGNTIYF. CDR3 coding DNA: TGTGCCAGCAGTCCGCCCGAGACAGGGGGCGGAAACACCATATATTTT.

This clone was counted between two and nine times. The chain combines TRBV19 with TRBJ1-2; the D gene is possibly TRBD1 (5 bases). Trimming took 6 bases from V and 4 from J, leaving 15 bases between them. Per germline, CDR1 LNHDA and CDR2 SQIVND (reference sequence). The CDR3 is 14 residues long. The CDR3 protein is CASSVGVTSYGYTF. The CDR3 nucleotides are TGTGCCAGTAGCGTGGGGGTGACCTCCTATGGCTACACCTTC. Using reference TRBV19 and TRBJ1-2 for the parts outside the CDR3, the full variable domain is DGGITQSPKYLFRKEGQNVTLSCEQNLNHDAMYWYRQDPGQGLRLIYYSQIVNDFQKGDIAEGYSVSREKKESFPLTVTSAQKNPTAFYLCASSVGVTSYGYTFGSGTRLTVV.

This chain joins TRBV5-1 and TRBJ2-7, with D perhaps TRBD1 or TRBD2 (5 bases each). CDR3 length: 14 residues. Trimming stripped 5 bases from V and 0 bases from J, with 12 bases between. Germline V gives CDR1 SGHRS, CDR2 YFSETQ. The CDR3 nucleotides are TGCGCCAGCAGACCCGGTGGGGGCTCCTACGAGCAGTACTTC. Protein: CASRPGGGSYEQYF.

This chain uses TRBV29-1 with TRBJ2-7; no clear D gene. CDR1 is SQVTM and CDR2 is ANQGSEA in the germline V gene. This CDR3 comprises 10 residues. V lost 4 bases to trimming and J lost 1 base, with 2 bases between them. The CDR3 DNA follows: TGCAGCGTTGGGTCCTACGAGCAGTACTTC. Encoded protein: CSVGSYEQYF.

The rearrangement links TRBV30 to TRBJ2-3, with 7 bases identical to TRBD2. Germline V gene data show CDR1 as GTSNPN and CDR2 as SVGIG (reference sequence). The V gene end was trimmed by 0 bases and the J gene end by 4 bases; junction bases not matched to a gene: 7. The CDR3 has 15 amino acids. The DNA for the CDR3 is TGTGCCTGGAGTGTAAAGGGAGGGAGGGCAGATACGCAGTATTTT. Its translation is CAWSVKGGRADTQYF.

This chain links TRBV29-1 with TRBJ2-7, with D unresolved. V was trimmed by 4 bases and J by 1 base, leaving 8 bases between them. Germline assignment: CDR1 SQVTM and CDR2 ANQGSEA. The CDR3 has 12 amino acids. The CDR3 bases are TGCAGCGTTGGAGGCACGTCCTACGAGCAGTACTTC. Its translation: CSVGGTSYEQYF.

The chain employs TRBV7-2 and TRBJ1-1, with D perhaps matching TRBD1 (5 bases). Deletions cut 5 bases from V and 3 bases from J, with 13 bases between. The CDR3 runs to 14 residues. Per germline, CDR1 SGHTA and CDR2 FQGNSA. As DNA, the CDR3 is TGTGCCAGCAGCCGCACGGGGGGGGACACTGAAGCTTTCTTT. As protein: CASSRTGGDTEAFF.

This chain links TRBV11-3 with TRBJ2-2, with 12 bases lining up with TRBD2. Germline values: CDR1 SGHNT, CDR2 YENEEA. The CDR3 length is 16 residues. V shed 5 bases and J 4 bases; nucleotides not matched to a gene: 5. The CDR3 DNA is TGTGCCAGCAGCGGGCTAGCGGGGGGGTTCACCGGGGAGCTGTTTTTT. Its translation is CASSGLAGGFTGELFF.

This chain uses TRBV19 with TRBJ1-5; D gene uncertain. V was trimmed by 1 base and J by 7 bases, leaving 8 bases between them. Germline CDR1 LNHDA, CDR2 SQIVND (reference sequence). The CDR3 consists of 13 residues. The CDR3 nucleotides are TGTGCCAGTAGTATAGTGGCAGAGCAGCCCCAGCATTTT. Translated, it gives CASSIVAEQPQHF.

The chain has TRBV19 and TRBJ1-1; D gene uncertain. V was pared by 10 bases and J by 1 base, with 10 bases between. The CDR3 consists of 12 residues. Germline CDR1 LNHDA, CDR2 SQIVND (reference sequence). This CDR3 reads CAISDGNTEAFF. CDR3 coding DNA: TGTGCCATTTCGGACGGGAACACTGAAGCTTTCTTT.

The chain joins TRBV28 to TRBJ2-7, with no clear D. V dropped 5 bases and J dropped 6 bases, with 8 bases sitting between them. Germline loops: CDR1 MDHEN, CDR2 SYDVKM. The CDR3 sequence is 11 residues long. The CDR3 spells CASSRWGEQYF. The CDR3 DNA is TGTGCCAGCAGTCGCTGGGGCGAGCAGTACTTC.

J is TRBJ2-7 and V is TRBV10-3; 9 bases line up with TRBD1. CDR3 length equals 15 residues. After removal of 10 bases from V and 5 bases from J, the junction contained 15 bases not matched to a gene. CDR1 ENHRY and CDR2 SYGVKD come from the germline V gene. DNA for the CDR3: TGTGCCACCAATAAGTGGACAGGGGATTACCACGAGCAGTACTTC. Translating it yields CATNKWTGDYHEQYF.

The chain is built from TRBV2 and TRBJ1-5, with D tentatively TRBD1 (6 bases). The germline V and J ends were trimmed by 1 base and 7 bases, with 11 bases remaining between them. This CDR3 comprises 14 residues. CDR1 and CDR2 from the germline V gene are SNHLY and FYNNEI. For the CDR3, the DNA is TGTGCCAGCAGTGAAGGGCGCAGGGGCCAGCCCCAGCATTTT. Its translation is CASSEGRRGQPQHF. The whole variable domain, remainder taken from reference TRBV2 and TRBJ1-5, is EPEVTQTPSHQVTQMGQEVILRCVPISNHLYFYWYRQILGQKVEFLVSFYNNEISEKSEIFDDQFSVERPDGSNFTLKIRSTKLEDSAMYFCASSEGRRGQPQHFGDGTRLSIL.

As for this clone: One junction end disagrees with the germline gene, perhaps due to a read error. CDR3 bases: TGTGCCAGCAGTTTGGCAGTGGGAGGAAGCACCATATATTTT. It translates to CASSLAVGGSTIYF. The chain combines TRBV28 with TRBJ1-3; D is unresolved. Per the germline V gene, CDR1 is MDHEN and CDR2 is SYDVKM. This CDR3 is built from 14 residues.

The rearrangement joins TRBV5-5 to TRBJ2-7, with 7 bases that match TRBD2. Germline V gene sequence: CDR1 SGHKS, CDR2 YYEKEE (reference sequence). With 2 bases clipped from V and 6 bases from J, the junction kept 2 bases outside the gene matches. This CDR3 has 12 residues. CDR3 in DNA: TGTGCCAGCAGCTTTGCGGGGGTCGAGCAGTACTTC. This codes for CASSFAGVEQYF.

The chain combines TRBV7-6 with TRBJ1-1; no reliable D call. The CDR3 has 13 amino acids. V gave up 6 bases and J gave up 0 bases, with 8 bases separating them. In germline, CDR1 is SGHVS, CDR2 FNYEAQ. The CDR3 sequence: CASSSILNTEAFF. The CDR3 DNA follows: TGTGCCAGCAGTTCCATTTTGAACACTGAAGCTTTCTTT.

The V and J genes are TRBV5-1 and TRBJ2-1, with D perhaps matching TRBD2 (5 bases). The V end was cut by 2 bases, the J end by 3 bases, with 9 bases between. CDR3 size: 14 residues. Germline V CDR1 and CDR2: SGHRS, YFSETQ. The CDR3 reads CASSFPGIYNEQFF. The DNA for the CDR3 is TGCGCCAGCAGCTTCCCCGGGATCTACAATGAGCAGTTCTTC.

The gene calls are TRBV9 and TRBJ2-4; TRBD2 matches at 10 bases. Trimming removed 3 bases from V and 2 bases from J; junction bases left unmatched: 5. The CDR3 contains 16 residues. The germline V gene encodes CDR1 SGDLS and CDR2 YYNGEE. The chain's CDR3 is CASSESGGASKNIQYF. The CDR3 region has the DNA TGTGCCAGCAGCGAAAGCGGGGGGGCCTCCAAAAACATTCAGTACTTC.

The chain has TRBV3-1 (or the pseudogene TRBV3-2) and TRBJ1-3; D uncertain. The CDR3 extends over 15 amino acids. The V gene's germline CDR1 is LGHDT and CDR2 YNNKEL (reference sequence). Trimming took 0 bases from V and 4 from J, leaving 10 bases between them. The DNA for the CDR3 is TGTGCCAGCAGCCAAGATGCGTTGGGGGGAAACACCATATATTTT. Protein: CASSQDALGGNTIYF.

V gene TRBV5-1 combines with J gene TRBJ2-3, with D tentatively TRBD1 or TRBD2 (5 bases each). Germline-derived CDR1 and CDR2 are SGHRS and YFSETQ. The CDR3 has 17 residues. The V end lost 5 bases, the J end lost 4 bases, and 23 bases lay between the germline ends. The CDR3 here is CASRQSGRGRPADTQYF. The CDR3 nucleotides are TGCGCCAGCAGACAGTCGGGACGGGGCAGGCCCGCAGATACGCAGTATTTT.

The gene calls are TRBV28 and TRBJ1-2; tentative D call: TRBD1 (6 bases). Deletions cut 4 bases from V and 0 bases from J, with 12 bases between. The CDR3 sequence is 15 residues long. CDR1 is MDHEN, CDR2 SYDVKM, per germline. The CDR3 loop reads CASSSSGHTNYGYTF. In DNA, the CDR3 is TGTGCCAGCAGTTCCTCGGGACACACTAACTATGGCTACACCTTC.

The chain uses TRBV2 and TRBJ1-1; 9 nucleotides line up with TRBD1. Per germline, CDR1 SNHLY and CDR2 FYNNEI. CDR3 length: 14 amino acids. The ends lost 3 bases at V and 3 bases at J; junction bases unmatched: 2. The CDR3 protein is CASSETGGDTEAFF. CDR3 in DNA: TGTGCCAGCAGTGAGACAGGGGGGGACACTGAAGCTTTCTTT.

The chain links TRBV5-1 to TRBJ2-6, with D perhaps TRBD1 (6 bases). Trimming pared 2 bases from V and 8 bases from J, leaving 17 bases between. The germline V gene has CDR1 SGHRS and CDR2 YFSETQ. The length of the CDR3 is 16 residues. The CDR3 spells CASSLSGRGRTNVLTF. CDR3 nucleotide sequence: TGCGCCAGCAGCTTAAGCGGCAGGGGAAGAACCAACGTCCTGACTTTC.

The J gene is TRBJ1-6, the V gene TRBV28; D is perhaps TRBD1 (5 bases). This CDR3 contains 17 residues. V lost 5 bases, J lost 7 bases, and 21 bases lay in between. Germline loops: CDR1 MDHEN, CDR2 SYDVKM. As DNA, the CDR3 is TGTGCCAGCAGTCTAAGGGGACTCAGGGTTAGAAATTCACCCCTCCACTTT. This gives the protein CASSLRGLRVRNSPLHF.

This clone was detected only a few times. The chain carries TRBV18 and TRBJ2-3; no reliable D call. The germline V gene encodes CDR1 KGHSH and CDR2 LQKENI. This CDR3 has 13 amino acids. V dropped 2 bases and J dropped 6 bases, with 9 bases sitting between them. Written as DNA, the CDR3 is TGTGCCAGCTCACCATGGACGGTGGATACGCAGTATTTT. This codes for CASSPWTVDTQYF.

This chain connects TRBV19 to TRBJ1-5, with 10 bases fitting TRBD1. Germline values: CDR1 LNHDA, CDR2 SQIVND (reference sequence). Unmatched junction bases numbered 8, after V lost 4 bases and J lost 2 bases. This CDR3 is 17 amino acids long. The CDR3 bases are TGTGCCAGTAGTACCGGGACAGGGGAGCGGGGCAATCAGCCCCAGCATTTT. Translated: CASSTGTGERGNQPQHF.